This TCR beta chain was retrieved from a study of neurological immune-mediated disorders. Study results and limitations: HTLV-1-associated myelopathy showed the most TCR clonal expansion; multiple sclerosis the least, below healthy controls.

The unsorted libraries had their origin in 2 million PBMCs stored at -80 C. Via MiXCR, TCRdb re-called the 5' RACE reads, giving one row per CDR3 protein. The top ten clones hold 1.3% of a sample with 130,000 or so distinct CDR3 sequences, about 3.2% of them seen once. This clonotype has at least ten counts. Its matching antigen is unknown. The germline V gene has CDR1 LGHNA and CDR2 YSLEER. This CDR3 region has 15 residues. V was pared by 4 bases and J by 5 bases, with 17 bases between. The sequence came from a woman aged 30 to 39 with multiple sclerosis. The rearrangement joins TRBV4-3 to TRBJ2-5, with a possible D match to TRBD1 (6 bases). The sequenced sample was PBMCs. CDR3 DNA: TGCGCCAGCAGCCCCACTCGTTCAGGGGTTGAGACCCAGTACTTC. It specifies CASSPTRSGVETQYF.